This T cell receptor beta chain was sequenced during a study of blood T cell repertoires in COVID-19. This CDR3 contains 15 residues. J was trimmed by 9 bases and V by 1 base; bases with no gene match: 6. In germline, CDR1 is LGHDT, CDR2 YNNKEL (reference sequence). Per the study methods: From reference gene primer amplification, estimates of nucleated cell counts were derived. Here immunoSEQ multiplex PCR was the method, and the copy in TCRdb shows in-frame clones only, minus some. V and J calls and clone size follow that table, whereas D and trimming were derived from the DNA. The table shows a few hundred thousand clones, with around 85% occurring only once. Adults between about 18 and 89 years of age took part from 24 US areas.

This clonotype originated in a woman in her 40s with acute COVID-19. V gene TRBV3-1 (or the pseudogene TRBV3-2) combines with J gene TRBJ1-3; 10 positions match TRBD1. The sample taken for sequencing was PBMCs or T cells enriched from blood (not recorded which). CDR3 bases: TGTGCCAGCAGCCAAGTTCGGGACAGGGGACTCACCATATATTTT. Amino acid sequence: CASSQVRDRGLTIYF.